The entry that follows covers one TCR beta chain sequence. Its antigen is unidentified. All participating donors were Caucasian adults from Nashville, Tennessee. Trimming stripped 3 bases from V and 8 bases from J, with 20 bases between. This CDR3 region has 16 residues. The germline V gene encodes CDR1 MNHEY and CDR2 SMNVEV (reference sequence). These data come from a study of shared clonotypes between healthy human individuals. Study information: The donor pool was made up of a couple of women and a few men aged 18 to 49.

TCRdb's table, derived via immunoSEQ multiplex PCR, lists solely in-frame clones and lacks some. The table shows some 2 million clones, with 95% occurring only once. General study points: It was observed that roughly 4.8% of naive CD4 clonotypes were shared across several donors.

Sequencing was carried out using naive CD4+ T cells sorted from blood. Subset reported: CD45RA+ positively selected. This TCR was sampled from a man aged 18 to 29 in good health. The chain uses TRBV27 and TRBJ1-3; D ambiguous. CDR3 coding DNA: TGTGCCAGCAGTTTGAGAGGGCCAAGTGGGAGTCACACCATATATTTT. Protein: CASSLRGPSGSHTIYF.